What follows describes a single T cell receptor (beta chain). This clonotype came up once. Its antigen remains unidentified. Per-nucleotide qualities are absent, and no much larger clonotype sits a single base away. A lone read is weak support. The sample is drawn from a study of glioma-infiltrating T cells (dated by TCRdb to between 2015 and 2016). Background for the entire study: The study sequenced TCR alpha- and beta-chain repertoires from glioma tissue, from non-neoplastic brain tissue and from matched peripheral blood mononuclear cells. To measure divergence between tissue and blood T-cell populations, each tissue-infiltrating repertoire was compared with the peripheral blood repertoire of the same patient. Three low-grade glioma patients, under ten primary glioblastoma patients and three non-glioma patients contributing non-neoplastic brain tissue were included in the paired cohort. Overall results and qualifications from the work: In non-neoplastic patients, VJ-independent divergence between tissue and blood fell below expectation, whereas in all gliomas, and especially in low-grade gliomas, the divergence rose above expectation. Small numbers underpinned the group comparisons: roughly 8 glioblastoma patients, three low-grade glioma patients and three non-neoplastic patients. Only a very small number of CDR3 sequences turned up in both tissue and blood, a result put down to high CDR3 diversity combined with limited sampling.

TCR alpha and beta CDR3 regions were amplified with the iRepertoire nested amplicon-rescue multiplex PCR (arm-PCR) platform from RNA. The input for one-step reverse transcription and amplification was about 95-450 ng of either tissue mRNA or PBMC total RNA. Following bead purification, Illumina adapters were added by a secondary multiplex PCR, and the libraries were gel-purified between 200 and 400 bp. The libraries contained internal 6-nucleotide barcodes that were used for demultiplexing. Sequencing of the libraries was done on an Illumina MiSeq using 2x220 or 2x250 nucleotide paired-end reads. The study's processing was this. Paired reads were merged using FLASH 1.2.11 and aligned with BWA-MEM to the GRCh37 human genome, and TRA and TRB reads were then extracted. For V and J assignment, an IMGT-derived reference of cassette sequences and CDR3 motifs that included pseudogenes was used. Reads were translated in three frames, and productive CDR3s were defined by a C…FGXG motif without stop codons. Clonotypes were defined as unique combinations of V-J cassette pair and CDR3 amino acid sequence. Reads were filtered by Hamming distance, with the threshold set by the sequence error rate of each sample in mapped regions. TCRdb's own reprocessing of the public reads used fastp at Q25 and MiXCR and kept productive beta chains. Entries that share a CDR3 protein sequence are merged under the most common genes and DNA. The V and J calls here are based on TCRdb, not the publication. The sample includes approximately 120,000 distinct CDR3 sequences, with 25% to 30% observed a single time. Just under 35% of the sample lies in the top ten.

Counted from cysteine to phenylalanine, this CDR3 has 13 amino acids. Of the read, only the CDR3 DNA is kept; its 39 bases are in frame from base 1. For this chain, trimming is 4 bases at the V end and 3 bases at the J end, and the number of junction bases without a gene match is 6. CDR1 and CDR2 are drawn from the germline V gene (reference sequence): DFQATT, SNEGSKA. The chain couples TRBV20-1 to TRBJ2-7, with TRBD1 matching 7 junction bases. The sequencing sample was made of glioma tissue, nonneoplastic brain tissue, or PBMCs (not recorded which). The origin of this receptor is a human donor with low-grade glioma or glioblastoma, undergoing nonglioma brain surgery, or in good health (not recorded which). CDR3 reads: CSATAGTDYEQYF. The bases are TGCAGTGCTACCGCCGGGACAGACTACGAGCAGTACTTC.